The 21 T cell receptor beta chains listed next were all sequenced from one sample in a study of human T cells and chemical hapten exposure. TCRdb redid the calling of the RACE reads with MiXCR, one entry per CDR3 protein. There are tens of thousands of distinct CDR3 sequences in the sample; 9.6% occur only once, and 3.6% lies in the top ten. Regarding time point: pre-sensitization, week 0. Treatment denoted: therapeutic diphenylcyclopropenone sensitization with weekly scalp DPC. Sequencing was performed on whole blood, taken in connection with sensitization to the hapten diphenylcyclopropenone (DPC). These receptors were taken from a middle-aged woman with alopecia areata. Some clones in this sample may be carry-over from other donors' samples.

This clonotype has at least ten counts. The V call is TRBV12-3 or TRBV12-4, the J call TRBJ1-4, with no clear D. Deletions cut 7 bases from V and 8 bases from J, with 17 bases between. The CDR3 consists of 14 residues. The CDR3 protein is CASTWAVLSEKLFF. For the CDR3, the DNA is TGTGCCAGCACGTGGGCAGTTCTGTCCGAAAAACTGTTTTTT.

A few counts support this clonotype. The chain carries TRBV18 and TRBJ1-5; 7 bases are shared with TRBD1. Germline lookup yields CDR1 KGHSH and CDR2 LQKENI. Germline trimming cut 3 bases from V and 7 bases from J; bases unmatched to any gene: 3. The CDR3 totals 13 residues. This chain's CDR3 is CASSPDREQPQHF. As DNA, the CDR3 is TGTGCCAGCTCACCCGACAGGGAGCAGCCCCAGCATTTT. The full variable domain, with the rest looked up from reference TRBV18 and TRBJ1-5, is NAGVMQNPRHLVRRRGQEARLRCSPMKGHSHVYWYRQLPEEGLKFMVYLQKENIIDESGMPKERFSAEFPKEGPSILRIQQVVRGDSAAYFCASSPDREQPQHFGDGTRLSIL.

The CDR3 region has the DNA TGTGCCAGCAGCTGGGGGTCTACTGGAAACACCATATATTTT. Its protein product is CASSWGSTGNTIYF. This chain links TRBV7-9 with TRBJ1-3; D might be TRBD1 (5 bases). The ends were cut back, 4 bases at V and 2 bases at J, with 9 bases in the middle. CDR1 and CDR2 from the germline V gene are SEHNR and FQNEAQ (reference sequence). The CDR3 consists of 14 residues.

This clonotype showed up many times. This chain joins TRBV29-1 and TRBJ1-1; possibly TRBD1 for D (6 bases). Per the germline V gene, CDR1 is SQVTM and CDR2 is ANQGSEA. The CDR3 sequence is 13 residues long. V lost 8 bases to trimming and J lost 2 bases, with 15 bases between them. The CDR3 DNA reads as TGCAGCACACCCGGGACATCTAACACTGAAGCTTTCTTT. Translation gives CSTPGTSNTEAFF. The whole variable domain, remainder taken from reference TRBV29-1 and TRBJ1-1, is SAVISQKPSRDICQRGTSLTIQCQVDSQVTMMFWYRQQPGQSLTLIATANQGSEATYESGFVIDKFPISRPNLTFSTLTVSNMSPEDSSIYLCSTPGTSNTEAFFGQGTRLTVV.

This clonotype was detected many times. The J gene is TRBJ1-1, the V gene TRBV6-1; TRBD1 matches at 8 bases. The CDR3 contains 15 residues. Germline V gene lookup returns CDR1 MNHNS and CDR2 SASEGT. V trimming: 5 bases; J trimming: 6 bases; junction bases outside the gene matches: 11. The CDR3, as DNA: TGTGCCAGCAGTCCCGGGACAGGCCTTAGAGCTGAAGCTTTCTTT. Amino acids: CASSPGTGLRAEAFF.

The chain uses TRBV30 and TRBJ1-1; no clear D gene. CDR1 is GTSNPN and CDR2 is SVGIG in the germline V gene (reference sequence). The CDR3 consists of 11 residues. V lost 0 bases to trimming and J lost 4 bases, with 3 bases between them. CDR3 DNA sequence: TGTGCCTGGAGTGTACCCACTGAAGCTTTCTTT. Translated, it gives CAWSVPTEAFF.

The chain is built from TRBV6-2 or TRBV6-3 and TRBJ1-1; D is unclear. This CDR3 spans 14 amino acids. Trimming took off 8 bases at V and 5 bases at J, with 18 bases between the two ends. Germline values: CDR1 MNHEY, CDR2 SVGEGT. In DNA, the CDR3 is TGTGCCAGCCGGATCCGGACCCCGGGGACTGAAGCTTTCTTT. This encodes CASRIRTPGTEAFF.

This clonotype was detected a few times. The rearrangement joins TRBV27 to TRBJ2-1, with TRBD1 matching 7 bases. V lost 8 bases, J lost 6 bases, and 13 bases stayed unmatched. CDR3 length equals 15 residues. Germline CDR1 reads MNHEY; CDR2 reads SMNVEV (reference sequence). CDR3 loop: CASASMGTVPNEQFF. The CDR3 nucleotides are TGTGCCAGCGCATCGATGGGGACAGTTCCCAATGAGCAGTTCTTC.

The V call is TRBV2, the J call TRBJ2-3; no clear D. V lost 3 bases and J 6 bases, leaving 16 bases between the germline ends. The CDR3 length is 15 residues. In germline, CDR1 is SNHLY, CDR2 FYNNEI. The CDR3 loop is CASSDLRPLGDTQYF. The CDR3 DNA reads TGTGCCAGCAGTGACTTGAGGCCGCTAGGCGATACGCAGTATTTT.

This clonotype came up many times. The chain recombines TRBV6-5 with TRBJ2-7; 10 bases are shared with TRBD2. CDR1 and CDR2 (germline): MNHEY, SVGAGI. The CDR3 spans 15 residues. With 8 bases clipped from V and 6 bases from J, the junction kept 13 bases outside the gene matches. CDR3 loop: CASQKRSSGGGEQYF. The DNA of the CDR3 is TGTGCCAGCCAAAAGCGGTCTAGCGGGGGAGGCGAGCAGTACTTC.

This clonotype was recorded a few times. This chain uses TRBV27 with TRBJ2-2; the match to TRBD1 covers 9 bases. The trim removed 3 bases at V and 7 bases at J, leaving 18 bases unmatched. The CDR3 is 19 residues long. Germline V gene lookup returns CDR1 MNHEY and CDR2 SMNVEV (reference sequence). The CDR3 sequence: CASSFLRTTGGFLGGELFF. The CDR3 DNA is TGTGCCAGCAGTTTCTTGCGCACGACAGGGGGGTTCTTGGGCGGGGAGCTGTTTTTT.

The table lists this clonotype with a few counts. This chain uses TRBV6-5 with TRBJ1-3; no firm D call. CDR1 is MNHEY and CDR2 is SVGAGI in the germline V gene. V shed 2 bases and J shed 0 bases, with 11 bases lying between them. The CDR3 runs to 16 residues. The DNA of the CDR3 is TGTGCCAGCAGTTACGGGCAGACTCTCTCTGGAAACACCATATATTTT. It encodes CASSYGQTLSGNTIYF.

This clonotype was counted ten times or more. The chain recombines TRBV2 with TRBJ2-1; D might be TRBD1 (8 bases). Germline V lookup: CDR1 SNHLY, CDR2 FYNNEI. The CDR3 covers 16 residues. Trimming took 6 bases from V and 5 from J, leaving 20 bases between them. CDR3 DNA: TGTGCCAGCAGAGTGGCAACAGGGGGAGGGCACAATGAGCAGTTCTTC. As protein: CASRVATGGGHNEQFF.

The J gene is TRBJ2-1, the V gene TRBV3-1; D remains ambiguous. CDR1 LGHDT and CDR2 YNNKEL come from the germline V gene (reference sequence). The V end lost 0 bases, the J end lost 7 bases, and 1 base lay between the germline ends. The CDR3 consists of 11 residues. The DNA of the CDR3 is TGTGCCAGCAGCCAAGAAAATGAGCAGTTCTTC. This encodes CASSQENEQFF.

This clonotype was counted ten times or more. V usage is TRBV7-6 and J usage is TRBJ1-1, with no clear D. In germline, CDR1 is SGHVS, CDR2 FNYEAQ. This CDR3 is built from 15 residues. Deletions cut 1 base from V and 7 bases from J, with 16 bases between. The CDR3 region has the DNA TGTGCCAGCAGCTTAGAGGACGGCCGAACGAGTGAAGCTTTCTTT. Translated, it gives CASSLEDGRTSEAFF.

In its sample, this clonotype was seen many times. This chain joins TRBV6-2 or TRBV6-3 and TRBJ2-7, with a tentative D call TRBD1 (6 bases). The CDR3 covers 16 residues. The germline V gene encodes CDR1 MNHEY and CDR2 SVGEGT. Trimming removed 2 bases from V and 0 bases from J, with 14 bases in between. CDR3 nucleotide sequence: TGTGCCAGCAGTTACGGGCCAGGGGACACCTCCTACGAGCAGTACTTC. This codes for CASSYGPGDTSYEQYF.

V gene TRBV7-2 combines with J gene TRBJ2-7; weak D call: TRBD2 (5 bases). Trimming took 3 bases from V and 3 from J, leaving 15 bases between them. This CDR3 has 15 amino acids. Germline V gene sequence: CDR1 SGHTA, CDR2 FQGNSA. CDR3 sequence: CASSLAPGSDYEQYF. The CDR3 nucleotides are TGTGCCAGCAGCTTGGCCCCGGGGTCAGACTACGAGCAGTACTTC.

In this sample, this clonotype turned up many times. The CDR3 reads CASSLTTSTGELFF. The CDR3 bases are TGTGCCAGCAGTCTAACGACCAGCACCGGGGAGCTGTTTTTT. The chain uses TRBV12-3 or TRBV12-4 and TRBJ2-2, with D unclear. The CDR3 runs 14 residues. Between the trimmed V and J ends, which lost 5 bases and 4 bases, there was a span of 11 bases.

The sample holds many counts of this clonotype. The CDR3 sequence is CASRPSGVDIQYF. For the CDR3, the DNA is TGTGCCAGTAGACCTTCAGGGGTGGACATTCAGTACTTC. The chain links TRBV19 to TRBJ2-4; tentative D call: TRBD1 (6 bases). In germline, CDR1 is LNHDA, CDR2 SQIVND (reference sequence). The CDR3 covers 13 residues. The V and J ends lost 6 bases and 8 bases respectively, with 14 bases between them.

This clonotype was seen many times. V is TRBV18 and J is TRBJ1-1; 10 nucleotides agree with TRBD1. The trim removed 6 bases at V and 5 bases at J, leaving 12 bases unmatched. In germline, CDR1 is KGHSH, CDR2 LQKENI. This CDR3 spans 16 amino acids. CDR3 in DNA: TGTGCCAGCTCGAAGGGACAGGGGACTGGTGGGACTGAAGCTTTCTTT. This gives the protein CASSKGQGTGGTEAFF.

This chain uses TRBV6-2 or TRBV6-3 with TRBJ2-7, with no clear D. V dropped 9 bases and J dropped 3 bases, with 9 bases sitting between them. The germline V gene has CDR1 MNHEY and CDR2 SVGEGT. The CDR3 length is 11 residues. The CDR3 coding sequence is TGTGCCAGTGGCAGAGGCTACGAGCAGTACTTC. Translation gives CASGRGYEQYF.